Listed here are 23 T cell receptor beta chains from one sample, sequenced in a study of blood T cell repertoires in COVID-19. Data came from immunoSEQ multiplex PCR; TCRdb stores just in-frame clones and leaves some out. The sample includes roughly 180,000 clones, about 85% seen only once; the top ten take around 7.5%. The sequencing sample was made of peripheral blood. These TCRs come from a woman aged 55-69 years with acute or convalescent COVID-19.

The genes are TRBV4-1 and TRBJ1-1, with D possibly matching TRBD1 (5 bases). Germline CDR1 reads MGHRA; CDR2 reads YSYEKL. The CDR3 consists of 15 residues. The V and J ends lost 1 base and 1 base respectively, with 10 bases between them. The CDR3 protein is CASSQVPRANTEAFF. For the CDR3, the DNA is TGCGCCAGCAGCCAAGTCCCCAGGGCGAACACTGAAGCTTTCTTT.

V and J are TRBV5-1 and TRBJ2-1; 10 bases match TRBD2. Germline V gene lookup returns CDR1 SGHRS and CDR2 YFSETQ. With 1 base clipped from V and 6 bases from J, the junction kept 7 bases outside the gene matches. This CDR3 is built from 16 residues. The CDR3 reads CASSLFASGSANEQFF. The DNA for the CDR3 is TGCGCCAGCAGCTTGTTTGCTAGCGGGAGTGCCAATGAGCAGTTCTTC.

This clone was counted a few times. CDR3: CASSLLTSYTDTQYF. The CDR3 region has the DNA TGTGCCAGCAGCTTATTAACTAGTTACACAGATACGCAGTATTTT. The chain uses TRBV7-9 and TRBJ2-3; tentative D call: TRBD2 (5 bases). The CDR3 totals 15 residues. V was cut by 2 bases and J by 2 bases, with 11 bases left in between. Per the germline V gene, CDR1 is SEHNR and CDR2 is FQNEAQ (reference sequence).

This clone came up many times. The rearrangement links TRBV30 to TRBJ1-1; D gene uncertain. V was cut by 3 bases and J by 0 bases, with 8 bases left in between. The CDR3 has 13 amino acids. Germline assignment: CDR1 GTSNPN and CDR2 SVGIG (reference sequence). This chain's CDR3 is CAWSVVLNTEAFF. CDR3 nucleotides: TGTGCCTGGAGCGTCGTCTTGAACACTGAAGCTTTCTTT.

The rearrangement uses TRBV19 and TRBJ1-6, with 9 bases identical to TRBD1. Trimming removed 9 bases from V and 8 bases from J; junction bases left unmatched: 2. This CDR3 contains 12 residues. Germline loops: CDR1 LNHDA, CDR2 SQIVND (reference sequence). The CDR3 loop reads CASRDRDSPLHF. The CDR3 bases are TGTGCCAGCAGGGACAGGGATTCACCCCTCCACTTT.

This clone was seen more than once but under ten times. The chain has TRBV2 and TRBJ1-3; weak D call: TRBD1 (6 bases). Trimming left V 7 bases short and J 0 bases short, with 10 bases between. The CDR3 loop spans 14 amino acids. From germline, CDR1 is SNHLY and CDR2 FYNNEI. CDR3 amino acids: CASKKGDSGNTIYF. The CDR3 region has the DNA TGTGCCAGCAAGAAGGGGGACTCTGGAAACACCATATATTTT. Drawing the rest from reference TRBV2 and TRBJ1-3, the complete variable domain is EPEVTQTPSHQVTQMGQEVILRCVPISNHLYFYWYRQILGQKVEFLVSFYNNEISEKSEIFDDQFSVERPDGSNFTLKIRSTKLEDSAMYFCASKKGDSGNTIYFGEGSWLTVV.

The chain employs TRBV24-1 and TRBJ1-1; D is uncertain. The CDR3 length is 13 residues. Germline-derived CDR1 and CDR2 are KGHDR and SFDVKD. The V gene lost 6 bases and the J gene lost 1 base, with 8 bases spanning the gap. In DNA, the CDR3 is TGTGCCACCAGTCGGGAGGGGAACACTGAAGCTTTCTTT. Translating it yields CATSREGNTEAFF.

The chain recombines TRBV18 with TRBJ1-1, with D perhaps TRBD1 (5 bases). This CDR3 has 14 amino acids. V gave up 4 bases and J gave up 1 base, with 10 bases separating them. Germline loops: CDR1 KGHSH, CDR2 LQKENI. As DNA, the CDR3 is TGTGCCAGCTCACGAGCAGGGAAGAACACTGAAGCTTTCTTT. It encodes CASSRAGKNTEAFF.

The rearrangement links TRBV6-5 to TRBJ2-5; no clear D gene. Trimming removed 6 bases at V and 5 bases at J, with 16 bases between. The CDR3 has 14 amino acids. Germline loops: CDR1 MNHEY, CDR2 SVGAGI. The CDR3 spells CASRRPSISETQYF. Written as DNA, the CDR3 is TGTGCCAGCAGGCGGCCATCGATTAGTGAGACCCAGTACTTC.

This chain connects TRBV2 to TRBJ1-1, with TRBD1 identical over 7 bases. The CDR3 loop spans 12 amino acids. The germline V gene encodes CDR1 SNHLY and CDR2 FYNNEI. The ends lost 10 bases at V and 1 base at J; junction bases unmatched: 3. Here the CDR3 reads CAMGQPNTEAFF. The CDR3 DNA follows: TGTGCCATGGGACAGCCGAACACTGAAGCTTTCTTT.

The chain is built from TRBV10-3 and TRBJ1-4, with D unclear. The V end was cut by 0 bases, the J end by 8 bases, with 16 bases between. The CDR3 totals 16 residues. The germline gives CDR1 ENHRY, CDR2 SYGVKD. As DNA, the CDR3 is TGTGCCATCAGTGAGTCGGGCAGCTTCAGTAAGGAAAAACTGTTTTTT. Translating it yields CAISESGSFSKEKLFF.

The chain is built from TRBV5-1 and TRBJ2-1; 8 nucleotides align to TRBD1. The V and J ends lost 0 bases and 4 bases, in that order; junction bases with no gene match: 3. The germline gives CDR1 SGHRS, CDR2 YFSETQ. This CDR3 has 15 residues. CDR3 nucleotides: TGCGCCAGCAGCTTGGACGGGACAGGTTACAATGAGCAGTTCTTC. Its protein is CASSLDGTGYNEQFF.

This clone was detected once. V usage is TRBV10-3 and J usage is TRBJ1-5; D might be TRBD1 (5 bases). This CDR3 spans 14 amino acids. Trimming stripped 7 bases from V and 1 base from J, with 11 bases between. The germline CDR1 and CDR2 sequences are ENHRY and SYGVKD. The CDR3 DNA is TGTGCCATCACGGGGGGTACCAGCAATCAGCCCCAGCATTTT. This encodes CAITGGTSNQPQHF.

This chain uses TRBV20-1 with TRBJ2-1, with TRBD2 matching over 8 bases. With V trimmed by 3 bases and J by 0 bases, 4 bases remained unmatched. The germline gives CDR1 DFQATT, CDR2 SNEGSKA (reference sequence). The CDR3 extends over 15 amino acids. Here the CDR3 reads CSASGAGGSYNEQFF. The CDR3 coding sequence is TGCAGTGCTAGTGGGGCGGGGGGCTCCTACAATGAGCAGTTCTTC.

V is TRBV5-1 and J is TRBJ2-1; 8 bases line up with TRBD2. Germline lookup yields CDR1 SGHRS and CDR2 YFSETQ. J gave up 8 bases and V 4 bases, and 14 bases lay outside the gene matches. This CDR3 has 16 residues. Written as DNA, the CDR3 is TGCGCCAGCAGCGTTCCAGTCGGGACTAGTTTCGATGAGCAGTTCTTC. This sequence encodes CASSVPVGTSFDEQFF.

CDR3 sequence: CASSPDRDYGYTF. The CDR3 DNA reads as TGCGCCAGCAGCCCGGACAGGGACTATGGCTACACCTTC. The rearrangement uses TRBV5-1 and TRBJ1-2, with TRBD1 matching 8 bases. The length of the CDR3 is 13 residues. Looked up from germline, CDR1 is SGHRS and CDR2 is YFSETQ. With V trimmed by 4 bases and J by 3 bases, 2 bases remained unmatched.

The CDR3 loop reads CASHRGNSPLHF. CDR3 in DNA: TGTGCCAGCCACAGGGGAAATTCACCCCTCCACTTT. This chain links TRBV6-5 with TRBJ1-6; 7 bases fit TRBD1. The germline gives CDR1 MNHEY, CDR2 SVGAGI. Trimming at V came to 8 bases and at J to 7 bases, leaving 2 bases not matched to a gene. The CDR3 loop spans 12 amino acids.

This clone came up once. The rearrangement joins TRBV28 to TRBJ1-1, with a tentative D call TRBD1 (6 bases). V gave up 4 bases and J gave up 5 bases, with 11 bases separating them. The CDR3 is 13 residues long. Looked up from germline, CDR1 is MDHEN and CDR2 is SYDVKM. The CDR3 DNA follows: TGTGCCAGCAGTTGGGCGGGGGCTACTGAAGCTTTCTTT. Translation: CASSWAGATEAFF.

CDR3 sequence (DNA): TGTGCCAGCAGCCACTCGGCCAGGGAAAATCAGCCCCAGCATTTT. Its protein product is CASSHSARENQPQHF. This chain uses TRBV3-1 (or the pseudogene TRBV3-2) with TRBJ1-5; D is perhaps TRBD1 (5 bases). Germline values: CDR1 LGHDT, CDR2 YNNKEL (reference sequence). The CDR3 length is 15 residues. V was cut by 3 bases and J by 4 bases, with 13 bases left in between.

The V gene is TRBV2, the J gene TRBJ2-5; TRBD2 agrees at 8 bases. The V gene end was trimmed by 4 bases and the J gene end by 4 bases; junction bases not matched to a gene: 5. The CDR3 contains 14 residues. The germline V gene has CDR1 SNHLY and CDR2 FYNNEI. The CDR3 loop is CASSVTSVGETQYF. The CDR3 nucleotides are TGTGCCAGCAGTGTGACTAGCGTGGGAGAGACCCAGTACTTC. Complete variable domain (other parts from reference TRBV2 and TRBJ2-5): EPEVTQTPSHQVTQMGQEVILRCVPISNHLYFYWYRQILGQKVEFLVSFYNNEISEKSEIFDDQFSVERPDGSNFTLKIRSTKLEDSAMYFCASSVTSVGETQYFGPGTRLLVL.

This chain uses TRBV28 with TRBJ2-1, with 7 bases fitting TRBD2. The CDR3 is made up of 17 amino acids. The trim removed 4 bases at V and 6 bases at J, leaving 15 bases unmatched. Germline V CDR1 and CDR2: MDHEN, SYDVKM. In nucleotides, the CDR3 is TGTGCCAGCAGTTCGAGAACTAGCGCCAGACAGATCAATGAGCAGTTCTTC. Amino acids: CASSSRTSARQINEQFF.

As DNA, the CDR3 is TGTGCCAGCGCTTGGGCGGGGGACACTGAAGCTTTCTTT. This gives the protein CASAWAGDTEAFF. This rearrangement joins TRBV6-5 to TRBJ1-1; a possible D gene is TRBD1 (5 bases). Deletions cut 8 bases from V and 3 bases from J, with 13 bases between. Germline V CDR1 and CDR2: MNHEY, SVGAGI. CDR3 size: 13 residues.

The genes are TRBV7-8 and TRBJ2-5, with 8 bases that match TRBD1. The CDR3 extends over 15 amino acids. The germline V gene has CDR1 SGHVS and CDR2 FQNEAQ. Unmatched junction bases numbered 6, after V lost 1 base and J lost 5 bases. The CDR3 reads CASSLDQGADETQYF. CDR3 DNA: TGTGCCAGCAGCTTAGACCAGGGGGCGGACGAGACCCAGTACTTC.